This TCR beta chain was identified during a study of neoadjuvant anti-PD-1 for oral cavity cancer. As for the study in general: Around day 43, patients without progression received a fourth nivolumab dose before surgery. Points from the study as a whole: Only a few patients per response group were TCR-analyzed; validation needed. After neoadjuvant nivolumab, PBMC T cell clonality was significantly higher in non-responders than responders.

Some clones are missing from TCRdb's copy, which holds only in-frame ones; the method was immunoSEQ multiplex PCR. The sample records 50,000 to 65,000 clones, 65% to 80% being singletons. This clone showed up just once. The target antigen is unknown. Germline CDR1 is MNHEY and CDR2 is SMNVEV (reference sequence). The length of the CDR3 is 14 residues. V gave up 6 bases and J gave up 2 bases; unmatched junction bases: 7. The specimen was PBMCs, collected before nivolumab (anti-PD-1) treatment. V usage is TRBV27 and J usage is TRBJ2-7; TRBD1 aligns across 7 bases. The TCR comes from a person between 40 and 85 years old with oral cavity squamous cell carcinoma. The CDR3 DNA follows: TGTGCCAGCAGCTCCCGGGACAGCCCCTACGAGCAGTACTTC. Its translation is CASSSRDSPYEQYF.